This T cell receptor beta chain was sequenced for a study of T cell clones after liver transplantation. The study's findings and limits: In most of the 8 subjects, circulating graft-donor-reactive CD4 TCRbeta sequences fell significantly after transplant.

The sample holds one count of this clone. The antigen remains unidentified. TCRdb keeps only in-frame clones here, not all; method: immunoSEQ multiplex PCR. This sample has several thousand clones, with more than 65% found just once. Germline V gene sequence: CDR1 SEHNR, CDR2 FQNEAQ (reference sequence). The CDR3 length is 15 residues. V lost 1 base, J lost 5 bases, and 14 bases lay in between. The chain recombines TRBV7-9 with TRBJ2-5; unclear D gene. This receptor was identified in a human donor who received a liver transplant. The sample consisted of CD8+ T cells from blood, taken before liver transplant. The CDR3 DNA is TGTGCCAGCAGCTTAGGAGTGGGCGACCGGGAGACCCAGTACTTC. Residues: CASSLGVGDRETQYF.